This TCR beta chain was captured in a study of blood T cell repertoires in COVID-19. The overall study: Samples came from the United States, Italy and Spain, spanning acute and convalescent COVID-19. T cells, B-cell-depleted T cells, or PBMCs provided the cDNA or gDNA that served as material.

Germline V gene sequence: CDR1 SEHNR, CDR2 FQNEAQ (reference sequence). This CDR3 is built from 15 residues. V was clipped by 5 bases and J by 2 bases; unmatched bases: 8. Clones were sequenced by immunoSEQ multiplex PCR, and TCRdb holds only the in-frame ones, with some missing. The data show about 29,000 clones, about nine tenths seen once. This sequence was found in a human donor with active COVID-19. The donor label of this sample is uncertain. This chain joins TRBV7-9 and TRBJ2-7, with TRBD1 matching over 8 bases. The sequencing input was peripheral blood. CDR3 sequence reads: CASSPPGQATYEQYF. Written as DNA, the CDR3 is TGTGCCAGCAGCCCTCCGGGACAGGCCACCTACGAGCAGTACTTC.